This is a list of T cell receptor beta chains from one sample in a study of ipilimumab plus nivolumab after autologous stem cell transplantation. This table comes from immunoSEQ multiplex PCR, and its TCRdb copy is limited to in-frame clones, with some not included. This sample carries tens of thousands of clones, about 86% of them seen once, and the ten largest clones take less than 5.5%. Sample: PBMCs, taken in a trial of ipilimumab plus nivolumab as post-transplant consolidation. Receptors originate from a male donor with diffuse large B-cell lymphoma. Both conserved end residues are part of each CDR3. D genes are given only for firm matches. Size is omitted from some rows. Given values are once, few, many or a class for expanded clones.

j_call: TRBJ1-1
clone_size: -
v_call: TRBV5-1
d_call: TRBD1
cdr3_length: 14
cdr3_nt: TGCGCCAGCAGCTTTGACAGGGAGAACACTGAAGCTTTCTTT
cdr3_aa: CASSFDRENTEAFF

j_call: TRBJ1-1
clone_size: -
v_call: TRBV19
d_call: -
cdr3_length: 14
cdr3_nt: TGTGCCAGTATCCGGGGTGGCGTCAACACTGAAGCTTTCTTT
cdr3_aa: CASIRGGVNTEAFF

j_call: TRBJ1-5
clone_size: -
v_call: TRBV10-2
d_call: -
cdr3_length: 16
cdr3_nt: TGCGCCAGCAGTGAGTCGACCTTATGGAGCAATCAGCCCCAGCATTTT
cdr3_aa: CASSESTLWSNQPQHF

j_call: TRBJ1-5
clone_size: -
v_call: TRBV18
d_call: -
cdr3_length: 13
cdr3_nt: TGTGCCAGCTCACCAGACATGAATCAGCCCCAGCATTTT
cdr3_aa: CASSPDMNQPQHF

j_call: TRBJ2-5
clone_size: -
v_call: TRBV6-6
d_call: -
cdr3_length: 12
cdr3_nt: TGTGCCAGCGGGACGGATCGAAAGACCCAGTACTTC
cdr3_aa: CASGTDRKTQYF

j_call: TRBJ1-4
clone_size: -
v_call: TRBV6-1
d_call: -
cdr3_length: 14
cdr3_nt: TGTGCCAGCAGGCTAACAGGCGGTAATGAAAAACTGTTTTTT
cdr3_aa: CASRLTGGNEKLFF

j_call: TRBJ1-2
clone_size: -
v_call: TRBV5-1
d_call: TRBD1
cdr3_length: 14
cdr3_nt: TGCGCCAGCAGCTTGCAGGGGGCCGACTATGGCTACACCTTC
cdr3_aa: CASSLQGADYGYTF

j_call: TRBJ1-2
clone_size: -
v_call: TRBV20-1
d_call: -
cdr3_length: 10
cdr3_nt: TGCAGTGCTAGAGTTGCAGGGAACACCTTC
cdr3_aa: CSARVAGNTF

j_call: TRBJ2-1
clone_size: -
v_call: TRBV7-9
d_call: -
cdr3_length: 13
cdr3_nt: TGTGCCAGCAGCTTCTACACTAGAAATGAGCAGTTCTTC
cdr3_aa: CASSFYTRNEQFF

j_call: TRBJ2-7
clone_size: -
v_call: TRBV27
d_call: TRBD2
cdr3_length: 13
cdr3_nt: TGTGCCAGCAGTTTAAAGACTAGCGACGAGCAGTACTTC
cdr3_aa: CASSLKTSDEQYF

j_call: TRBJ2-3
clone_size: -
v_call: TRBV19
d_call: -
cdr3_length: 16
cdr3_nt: TGTGCCAGTAGTATAAGGGGACGAATCTCCACAGATACGCAGTATTTT
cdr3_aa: CASSIRGRISTDTQYF

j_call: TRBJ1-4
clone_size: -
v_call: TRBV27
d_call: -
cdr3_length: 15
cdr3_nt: TGTGCCAGCAGTTTTCGTTTCGCGGCCAATGAAAAACTGTTTTTT
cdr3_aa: CASSFRFAANEKLFF

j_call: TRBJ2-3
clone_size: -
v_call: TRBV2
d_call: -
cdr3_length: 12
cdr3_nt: TGTGCCAGCACTAGGGAGGCAGATACGCAGTATTTT
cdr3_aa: CASTREADTQYF

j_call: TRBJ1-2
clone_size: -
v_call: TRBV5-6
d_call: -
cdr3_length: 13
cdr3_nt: TGTGCCAGCAGCTTGGGCAGACTTTATGGCTACACCTTC
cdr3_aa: CASSLGRLYGYTF

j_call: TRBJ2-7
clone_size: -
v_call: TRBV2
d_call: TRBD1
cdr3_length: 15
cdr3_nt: TGTGCCAGCAGCGCGGACAGGTCCAGCTCCTACGAGCAGTACTTC
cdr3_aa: CASSADRSSSYEQYF

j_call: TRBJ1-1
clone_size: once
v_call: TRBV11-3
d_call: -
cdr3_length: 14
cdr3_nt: TGTGCCAGCAGCTTTTCCGGATTGAACACTGAAGCTTTCTTT
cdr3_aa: CASSFSGLNTEAFF

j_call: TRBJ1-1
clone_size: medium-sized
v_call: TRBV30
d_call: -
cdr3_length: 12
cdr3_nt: TGTGCCTGGAGCTCCCCCACGGCTGAAGCTTTCTTT
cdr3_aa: CAWSSPTAEAFF

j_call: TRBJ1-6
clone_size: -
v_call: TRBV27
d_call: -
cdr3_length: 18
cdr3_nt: TGTGCCAGCAGTTTCCCCCTGAATTACAGCTCCTATAATTCACCCCTCCACTTT
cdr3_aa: CASSFPLNYSSYNSPLHF

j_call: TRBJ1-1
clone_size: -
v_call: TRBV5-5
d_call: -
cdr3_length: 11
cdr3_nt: TGTGCCAGCAGCTCGGACAGAAAAGCTTTCTTT
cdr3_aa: CASSSDRKAFF

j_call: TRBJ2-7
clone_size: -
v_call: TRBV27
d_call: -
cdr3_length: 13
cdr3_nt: TGTGCCAGCAGTCGGGGGGACATCTACGAGCAGTACTTC
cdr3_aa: CASSRGDIYEQYF

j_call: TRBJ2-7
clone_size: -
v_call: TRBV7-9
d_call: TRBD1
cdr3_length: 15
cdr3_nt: TGTGCCAGCAGCCGCCCGGGACAGGGCTCCTACGAGCAGTACTTC
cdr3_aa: CASSRPGQGSYEQYF

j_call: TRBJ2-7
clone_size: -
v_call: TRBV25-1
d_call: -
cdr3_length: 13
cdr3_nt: TGTGCCAGCAGTGAATGGGGGTGGTACGAGCAGTACTTC
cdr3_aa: CASSEWGWYEQYF

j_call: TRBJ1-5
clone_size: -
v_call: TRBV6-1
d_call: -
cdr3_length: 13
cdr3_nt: TGTGCCACCCAGGGGAGAGGGAATCAGCCCCAGCATTTT
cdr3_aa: CATQGRGNQPQHF

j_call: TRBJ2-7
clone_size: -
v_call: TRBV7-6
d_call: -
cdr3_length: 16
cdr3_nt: TGTGCCAGCAGCTTAGCGGGGCAGGGAGGACACTACGAGCAGTACTTC
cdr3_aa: CASSLAGQGGHYEQYF

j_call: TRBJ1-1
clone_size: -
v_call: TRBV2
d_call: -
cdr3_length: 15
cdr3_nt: TGTGCCAGCAGCCTCCTCCTGTCGGGACAAACGGAAGCTTTCTTT
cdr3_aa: CASSLLLSGQTEAFF

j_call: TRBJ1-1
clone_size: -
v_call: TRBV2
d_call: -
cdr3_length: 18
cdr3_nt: TGTGCCAGCAACCCCTTTTGGACAGAAGTTACAATGAACACTGAAGCTTTCTTT
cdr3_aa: CASNPFWTEVTMNTEAFF

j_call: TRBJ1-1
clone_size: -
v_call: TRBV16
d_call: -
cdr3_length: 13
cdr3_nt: TGTGCCAGCAGCCAAACAGTGAACACTGAAGCTTTCTTT
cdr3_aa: CASSQTVNTEAFF